Shown below are 27 T cell receptor beta chains from a single sample sequenced in a study of spatial heterogeneity in lung cancer. Time point denoted: blood at routine non-recurrence follow-up after resection. Via MiXCR, TCRdb re-called the 5' RACE reads, giving one row per CDR3 protein. The sample gives under 150,000 distinct CDR3 sequences, roughly a tenth of which show up once; around 24% is in the top ten. The sequences come from PBMCs, collected at follow-up. These receptor sequences come from a female donor with early-stage non-small cell lung cancer.

This clonotype was detected a few times. This chain links TRBV10-3 with TRBJ1-1; TRBD1 is a possible D gene (5 bases). This CDR3 has 16 amino acids. In germline, CDR1 is ENHRY, CDR2 SYGVKD. V lost 5 bases and J 4 bases, leaving 20 bases between the germline ends. The CDR3 DNA reads as TGTGCCATCAGTCCACGGGGTCAGGGAAGGACCACTGAAGCTTTCTTT. This translates into CAISPRGQGRTTEAFF.

The V gene is TRBV7-2, the J gene TRBJ2-2, with 10 bases lining up with TRBD1. Trimming at V came to 4 bases and at J to 7 bases, leaving 6 bases not matched to a gene. Germline V CDR1 and CDR2: SGHTA, FQGNSA. This CDR3 has 15 residues. Written as DNA, the CDR3 is TGTGCCAGCAGCTCGGGACAGGGGTGGAACGGGGAGCTGTTTTTT. It is translated as CASSSGQGWNGELFF. The variable domain in full, completed from reference TRBV7-2 and TRBJ2-2, reads GAGVSQSPSNKVTEKGKDVELRCDPISGHTALYWYRQSLGQGLEFLIYFQGNSAPDKSGLPSDRFSAERTGGSVSTLTIQRTQQEDSAVYLCASSSGQGWNGELFFGEGSRLTVL.

The chain couples TRBV5-5 to TRBJ2-7; D remains ambiguous. From germline, CDR1 is SGHKS and CDR2 YYEKEE (reference sequence). The CDR3 totals 15 residues. Deletions cut 0 bases from V and 2 bases from J, with 12 bases between. The CDR3 sequence: CASSLGKLTTYEQYF. The CDR3 DNA reads TGTGCCAGCAGCTTGGGAAAACTTACAACCTACGAGCAGTACTTC.

The chain has TRBV19 and TRBJ1-3; D is unresolved. CDR1 is LNHDA, CDR2 SQIVND, per germline (reference sequence). This CDR3 is built from 14 residues. The V end was cut by 7 bases, the J end by 1 base, with 11 bases between. CDR3 amino acids: CASTGPVSGNTIYF. DNA of the CDR3: TGTGCCAGTACCGGCCCAGTGTCTGGAAACACCATATATTTT.

The chain combines TRBV28 with TRBJ1-2; D remains ambiguous. Trimming pared 6 bases from V and 4 bases from J, leaving 18 bases between. CDR3 length: 15 residues. The V gene's germline CDR1 is MDHEN and CDR2 SYDVKM. The CDR3 sequence: CASSSDNRLSYGYTF. CDR3 nucleotides: TGTGCCAGCAGCTCCGACAACCGCCTCTCCTATGGCTACACCTTC.

This clonotype showed up just a few times. The chain is built from TRBV11-2 and TRBJ2-7; D is perhaps TRBD1 (5 bases). Germline CDR1 SGHAT, CDR2 FQNNGV. This CDR3 has 13 residues. V shed 5 bases and J shed 0 bases, with 8 bases lying between them. CDR3 coding DNA: TGTGCCAGCAGCCCCAGGGTCTCCTACGAGCAGTACTTC. Its translation is CASSPRVSYEQYF. Complete variable domain (other parts from reference TRBV11-2 and TRBJ2-7): EAGVAQSPRYKIIEKRQSVAFWCNPISGHATLYWYQQILGQGPKLLIQFQNNGVVDDSQLPKDRFSAERLKGVDSTLKIQPAKLEDSAVYLCASSPRVSYEQYFGPGTRLTVT.

This rearrangement joins TRBV28 to TRBJ1-3; 10 positions match TRBD1. Trimming took 5 bases from V and 6 from J; bases not matched to a gene: 13. Germline loops: CDR1 MDHEN, CDR2 SYDVKM. The CDR3 length is 17 residues. In DNA, the CDR3 is TGTGCCAGCAGTAGTATCGGGACAGGGGTAATAGAAAACACCATATATTTT. This translates into CASSSIGTGVIENTIYF. The full variable domain, with the rest looked up from reference TRBV28 and TRBJ1-3, is DVKVTQSSRYLVKRTGEKVFLECVQDMDHENMFWYRQDPGLGLRLIYFSYDVKMKEKGDIPEGYSVSREKKERFSLILESASTNQTSMYLCASSSIGTGVIENTIYFGEGSWLTVV.

This clonotype was recorded many times. V is TRBV12-3 or TRBV12-4 and J is TRBJ1-5; D ambiguous. V lost 2 bases and J 4 bases, leaving 6 bases between the germline ends. The CDR3 is 13 residues long. CDR3 residues: CASSLHGNQPQHF. The CDR3 DNA reads TGTGCCAGCAGTTTACACGGAAATCAGCCCCAGCATTTT.

The genes are TRBV7-2 and TRBJ2-3; D perhaps matches TRBD2 (5 bases). There are 18 residues in the CDR3. The V and J ends lost 0 bases and 0 bases respectively, with 16 bases between them. Germline CDR1 is SGHTA and CDR2 is FQGNSA. This CDR3 is CASSLALLVSRSTDTQYF. The CDR3 coding sequence is TGTGCCAGCAGCTTAGCCCTACTAGTCTCTCGCAGCACAGATACGCAGTATTTT.

This clonotype has just a few counts. The gene calls are TRBV10-3 and TRBJ2-3; D call uncertain. The germline V and J ends were trimmed by 6 bases and 6 bases, with 10 bases remaining between them. The V gene's germline CDR1 is ENHRY and CDR2 SYGVKD. The CDR3 covers 12 residues. CDR3 protein: CAIRGYIDTQYF. Here the CDR3 DNA reads TGTGCCATCAGGGGGTATATCGATACGCAGTATTTT.

This clonotype was picked up a small number of times. V usage is TRBV7-2 and J usage is TRBJ2-5, with D perhaps matching TRBD1 or TRBD2 (7 bases each). CDR3 length equals 16 residues. V dropped 4 bases and J dropped 2 bases, with 17 bases sitting between them. Germline CDR1 and CDR2: SGHTA and FQGNSA. The CDR3 protein is CASSSGGGRSQETQYF. In DNA, the CDR3 is TGTGCCAGCAGCTCAGGGGGGGGTCGGTCACAAGAGACCCAGTACTTC.

The chain uses TRBV29-1 and TRBJ1-1; 8 bases are a match to TRBD1. V gave up 6 bases and J gave up 5 bases; unmatched junction bases: 5. Germline V gives CDR1 SQVTM, CDR2 ANQGSEA. The CDR3 covers 12 residues. CDR3 sequence (DNA): TGCAGCGTCCTTACAGGGGGGACTGAAGCTTTCTTT. Protein sequence: CSVLTGGTEAFF.

This clonotype has only a few counts. The chain recombines TRBV20-1 with TRBJ2-7, with 7 bases aligning to TRBD2. The CDR3 consists of 14 residues. CDR1 and CDR2 from the germline V gene are DFQATT and SNEGSKA (reference sequence). Trimming at V came to 3 bases and at J to 2 bases, leaving 7 bases not matched to a gene. CDR3 sequence reads: CSARELAVPYEQYF. In DNA, the CDR3 is TGCAGTGCTAGGGAGCTAGCGGTACCCTACGAGCAGTACTTC.

This clonotype appeared a few times. This chain uses TRBV6-6 with TRBJ2-1; tentative D call: TRBD1 (5 bases). CDR3 length: 15 residues. V dropped 2 bases and J dropped 0 bases, with 8 bases sitting between them. The V gene's germline CDR1 is MNHNY and CDR2 SVGAGI (reference sequence). The CDR3 bases are TGTGCCAGCAGTTACGTAGGGGCCTCCTACAATGAGCAGTTCTTC. This encodes CASSYVGASYNEQFF.

At least ten counts were recorded for this clonotype. V and J are TRBV10-3 and TRBJ1-1; D is unresolved. Germline CDR1 reads ENHRY; CDR2 reads SYGVKD. This CDR3 region has 13 residues. V lost 4 bases, J lost 3 bases, and 9 bases lay in between. The CDR3 loop is CAISGLVDTEAFF. CDR3 coding DNA: TGTGCCATCAGTGGGTTAGTAGACACTGAAGCTTTCTTT.

This clonotype has a count of ten or more. The rearrangement links TRBV18 to TRBJ2-1, with 11 bases matching TRBD2. The V gene's germline CDR1 is KGHSH and CDR2 LQKENI. V gave up 3 bases and J gave up 5 bases; unmatched junction bases: 6. CDR3 length equals 16 residues. CDR3 in DNA: TGTGCCAGCTCACCGCCCTCGGGACTAGCGGACAATGAGCAGTTCTTC. This codes for CASSPPSGLADNEQFF.

The V gene is TRBV3-1, the J gene TRBJ2-1, with 7 positions matching TRBD2. Trimming cost V 4 bases and J 9 bases; bases outside gene matches: 6. CDR3 size: 13 residues. The germline gives CDR1 LGHDT, CDR2 YNNKEL (reference sequence). In DNA, the CDR3 is TGTGCCAGCAGCCGCTTTACTAGCGCTGAGCAGTTCTTC. Protein sequence: CASSRFTSAEQFF.

This clonotype showed up just a few times. The chain's CDR3 is CASGRVRNTQYF. The CDR3 coding sequence is TGTGCCAGCGGGCGAGTCCGGAATACGCAGTATTTT. The V call is TRBV27, the J call TRBJ2-3; no definite D call. Deletions cut 8 bases from V and 7 bases from J, with 13 bases between. Germline-derived CDR1 and CDR2 are MNHEY and SMNVEV (reference sequence). The CDR3 length is 12 residues.

This clonotype occurred a few times. The rearrangement uses TRBV13 and TRBJ2-5, with D hard to call. The CDR3 extends over 14 amino acids. The V end was cut by 5 bases, the J end by 4 bases, with 14 bases between. The V gene's germline CDR1 is PRHDT and CDR2 FYEKMQ (reference sequence). The CDR3 sequence: CASSGAHLGETQYF. The CDR3 DNA sequence: TGTGCCAGCAGCGGAGCCCACCTTGGAGAGACCCAGTACTTC.

The genes are TRBV11-2 and TRBJ2-7; 7 nucleotides align to TRBD2. The CDR3 covers 12 residues. Germline CDR1 is SGHAT and CDR2 is FQNNGV. As DNA, the CDR3 is TGTGAATCTTATGGGGAGGGCCTCGAGCAGTACGTC. Protein: CESYGEGLEQYV.

This clonotype showed up just a few times. This could be a read error, since a much larger clone is one nucleotide away. This sequence joins TRBV28 and TRBJ1-1; D gene uncertain. CDR3 length equals 13 residues. Germline V lookup: CDR1 MDHEN, CDR2 SYDVKM. Trimming took off 7 bases at V and 6 bases at J, with 15 bases between the two ends. The CDR3 DNA sequence: TGTGCCAGCACCCACCCTGCCGGCGCTGAAGCTTTCTTT. Encoded protein: CASTHPAGAEAFF.

V usage is TRBV6-2 or TRBV6-3 and J usage is TRBJ2-1; 8 bases fit TRBD1. Looked up from germline, CDR1 is MNHEY and CDR2 is SVGEGT. The CDR3 length is 17 residues. The V gene end was trimmed by 5 bases and the J gene end by 7 bases; junction bases not matched to a gene: 16. The DNA of the CDR3 is TGTGCCAGCAGTCCGAGTAAGGGCAGGGGGCTGGGTAATGAGCAGTTCTTC. Translated: CASSPSKGRGLGNEQFF.

This clonotype has only a few counts. The CDR3 DNA sequence: TGTGCCAGCAGCCAGACGAGCGGGAGACGCATCCACAATGAGCAGTTCTTC. Translating it yields CASSQTSGRRIHNEQFF. This chain connects TRBV4-2 to TRBJ2-1; 8 bases are shared with TRBD2. The germline gives CDR1 LGHNA, CDR2 YNFKEQ. There are 17 residues in the CDR3. With 3 bases clipped from V and 5 bases from J, the junction kept 12 bases outside the gene matches.

The chain couples TRBV7-2 to TRBJ2-3, with D maybe TRBD2 (6 bases). Germline loops: CDR1 SGHTA, CDR2 FQGNSA. V was cut by 1 base and J by 2 bases, with 13 bases left in between. This CDR3 comprises 16 residues. The CDR3 protein is CASSLGAGLNTDTQYF. CDR3 DNA sequence: TGTGCCAGCAGCTTAGGGGCGGGATTGAACACAGATACGCAGTATTTT.

This clonotype was counted only a few times. The J gene is TRBJ2-2, the V gene TRBV6-5, with 8 nucleotides matching TRBD2. The CDR3 loop spans 18 amino acids. From germline, CDR1 is MNHEY and CDR2 SVGAGI. V trimming: 5 bases; J trimming: 3 bases; junction bases outside the gene matches: 14. CDR3 nucleotides: TGTGCCAGCAGTCAAAACCAGCGGGGGCTAGTAGACACCGGGGAGCTGTTTTTT. Protein product: CASSQNQRGLVDTGELFF.

The chain links TRBV5-6 to TRBJ2-1; D unclear. Trimming took 4 bases from V and 4 from J, leaving 12 bases between them. This CDR3 has 14 amino acids. Looked up from germline, CDR1 is SGHDT and CDR2 is YYEEEE. CDR3 sequence (DNA): TGTGCCAGCAGCCTATCTTCGGGTTACAATGAGCAGTTCTTC. It is translated as CASSLSSGYNEQFF.

In its sample, this clonotype was seen many times. Written as DNA, the CDR3 is TGCAGCGTTGTTACTAGCGGGAGCCGTACCTACGAGCAGTACTTC. This codes for CSVVTSGSRTYEQYF. The J gene is TRBJ2-7, the V gene TRBV29-1; 11 bases match TRBD2. This CDR3 is 15 amino acids long. The V and J ends lost 4 bases and 2 bases, in that order; junction bases with no gene match: 7. Per germline, CDR1 SQVTM and CDR2 ANQGSEA.